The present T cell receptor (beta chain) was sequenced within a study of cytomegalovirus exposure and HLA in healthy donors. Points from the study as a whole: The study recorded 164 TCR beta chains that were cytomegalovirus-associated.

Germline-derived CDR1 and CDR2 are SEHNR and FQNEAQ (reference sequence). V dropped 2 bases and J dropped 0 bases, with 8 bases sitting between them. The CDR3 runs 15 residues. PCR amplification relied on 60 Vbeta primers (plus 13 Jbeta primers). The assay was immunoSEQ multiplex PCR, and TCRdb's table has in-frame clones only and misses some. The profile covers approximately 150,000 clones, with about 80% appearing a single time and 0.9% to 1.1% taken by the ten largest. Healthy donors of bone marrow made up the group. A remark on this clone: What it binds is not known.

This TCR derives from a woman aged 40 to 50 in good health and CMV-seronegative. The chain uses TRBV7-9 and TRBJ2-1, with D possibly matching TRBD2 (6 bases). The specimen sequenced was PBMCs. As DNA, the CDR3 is TGTGCCAGCAGCTTACGGGGGAACTCCTACAATGAGCAGTTCTTC. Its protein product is CASSLRGNSYNEQFF.